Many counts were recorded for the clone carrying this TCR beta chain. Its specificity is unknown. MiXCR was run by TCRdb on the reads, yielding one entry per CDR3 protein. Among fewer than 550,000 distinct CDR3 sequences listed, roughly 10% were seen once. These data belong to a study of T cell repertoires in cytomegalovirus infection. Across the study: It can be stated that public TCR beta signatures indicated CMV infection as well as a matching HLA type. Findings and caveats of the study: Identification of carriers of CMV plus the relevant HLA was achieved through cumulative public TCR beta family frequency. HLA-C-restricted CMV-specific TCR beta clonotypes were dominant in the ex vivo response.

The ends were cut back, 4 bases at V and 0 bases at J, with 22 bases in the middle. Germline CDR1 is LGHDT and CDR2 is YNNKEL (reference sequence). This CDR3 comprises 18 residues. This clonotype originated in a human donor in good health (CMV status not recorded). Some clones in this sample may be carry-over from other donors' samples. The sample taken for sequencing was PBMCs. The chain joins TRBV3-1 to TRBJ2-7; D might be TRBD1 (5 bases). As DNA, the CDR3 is TGTGCCAGCAGCCGAGCGATAGGGGATAAAATATTCTCCTACGAGCAGTACTTC. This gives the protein CASSRAIGDKIFSYEQYF.